This T cell receptor (beta chain) was identified during a study of human T cells and chemical hapten exposure (dated by TCRdb to 2020 to 2022). At the level of the whole study: For sensitization, 2% DPC in acetone was applied to an approximately 2 cm by approximately 2 cm area of upper inner arm skin. Throughout the approximately 24-week study period, patients were also given weekly therapeutic DPC doses on the scalp. Libraries were pooled for sequencing, and per-sample TCR yields varied mainly because of small differences in library volumes within the pool. This study followed changes in the peripheral blood TCR repertoire in vivo during primary and secondary sensitization of alopecia patients to the hapten diphenylcyclopropenone (DPC). Patch testing was performed on the upper back with Finn chambers containing 0.01% DPC, and the patch tests were scored after 6 days according to International Contact Dermatitis Research Group standards. Alopecia areata with under or over 50% scalp involvement, alopecia totalis and alopecia universalis were represented in the patient cohort, which was mostly female. Blood samples were taken from patients before sensitization (week 0) and then at 2, 6 and about 24 weeks after DPC sensitization. Blood for TCR sequencing was provided by twenty-nine alopecia patients at one to four time points (pre-sensitization, 2, 6 and 24 weeks).

What the work shows at the level of the full study, not this receptor alone: Compared with pre-sensitization or healthy control sets, expanded TCRs formed significantly more large CDR3 similarity clusters, which is consistent with antigen-driven responses. DPC sensitization did not change how many TCRs were above 1 in 1000 frequency, and no evidence was found of alterations in global repertoire structure. Patch test score correlated positively with the number of PT1 expanded TCRs, reaching significance at thresholds 8, 16 and 32 but not at 4. Because every patient had alopecia, a presumed autoimmune disease, the patients' immune response might differ from that of healthy individuals. After repeated subsampling, changes were observed in the strength of the expansion versus patch-test correlation and in the threshold at which the correlation became significant.

The sample's time point, from its label and the paper: patch test 1, 2 weeks after DPC sensitization. Interpreted using the paper, the treatment or condition label stands for: therapeutic diphenylcyclopropenone sensitization with weekly scalp DPC. At each patch-test visit, blood was drawn before the patch test was applied. Patients were eligible if aged 18 to 70, diagnosed with alopecia and judged suitable for DPC therapy, and pregnant patients were excluded. Total RNA was isolated from unfractionated whole blood collected in Tempus Blood RNA tubes. Library method: RACE. The instrument given in TCRdb is NextSeq 500. During library preparation, unique molecular identifiers were attached to individual cDNA molecules so that TCRs could be counted quantitatively and reproducibly. For every blood RNA sample, sequencing covered both the TCR alpha and TCR beta chains. On the authors' methods: The median number of TCRs per sample was roughly 100,000, ranging from about 20,000 to 750,000. V, J and CDR3 annotation of the TCR reads was performed with the Decombinator software suite. To make PS versus PT1 abundance plots, every sample was subsampled to the same number of TCRs (28,000). Expanded TCRs were defined as absent before sensitization and observed at least eight times at the 2-week time point. Using fastp trimming at Q25 and MiXCR clonotype assembly, TCRdb reanalyzed the public sequencing data and kept in-frame beta chains. A single entry per CDR3 protein holds the most common genes and DNA from its merged rows. The V and J calls and clone size are TCRdb's, not the authors'. This sample holds some 400,000 distinct CDR3 sequences; approximately 5.1% were observed only once. The biggest ten clones account for under 3% of the sample.

The germline V gene (reference sequence) sets CDR1 to LNHDA and CDR2 to SQIVND. V is pared back by 5 bases and J by 5 bases, with 23 bases lying between the germline termini. The CDR3 numbers 17 residues from cysteine through phenylalanine. Kept here is only the CDR3 DNA, which spans 51 bases and is read in frame from base 1. Details on this clonotype: Its recognized antigen is unknown. Base quality data are lacking; no much larger clone is found one base away.

The material was whole blood, obtained in connection with sensitization to the hapten diphenylcyclopropenone (DPC). The V and J genes are TRBV19 and TRBJ2-3; the D gene is perhaps TRBD1, on 7 matching bases. This receptor was identified in a woman aged 45-65 years with alopecia areata. Some clones in this sample may be carry-over from other donors' samples. The base sequence is TGTGCCAGTAGTCCGACGTTAATCAGGGGGGACGGAGATACGCAGTATTTT. Its coded protein is CASSPTLIRGDGDTQYF.